What follows are 18 T cell receptor beta chains derived from one specimen sequenced in a study of T-cell reconstitution after alpha-beta-depleted transplantation in children. Using unique molecular identifiers, the investigators prepared the TCRbeta library. TCRdb re-derived calls from the PCR reads in MiXCR, one entry per CDR3 protein. The table records fewer than 550,000 distinct CDR3 sequences, 10% to 13% of them present only once. The sequencing here drew on PBMCs, taken before TCRalphabeta/CD19-depleted stem cell transplant. These TCRs come from a child aged 2 to 10 with inherited bone marrow failure, due to receive a stem cell transplant.

There are many counts of this clonotype. The chain combines TRBV12-3 or TRBV12-4 with TRBJ1-1; perhaps TRBD1 as D (5 bases). V shed 3 bases and J shed 3 bases, with 11 bases lying between them. The CDR3 loop spans 14 amino acids. The CDR3 nucleotides are TGTGCCAGCAGTTTTTGGGGCCGGGACACTGAAGCTTTCTTT. Protein: CASSFWGRDTEAFF.

The chain joins TRBV2 to TRBJ2-7, with 8 bases lining up with TRBD2. Trimming at V came to 7 bases and at J to 1 base, leaving 6 bases not matched to a gene. This CDR3 has 14 residues. Germline V gene lookup returns CDR1 SNHLY and CDR2 FYNNEI. Here the CDR3 DNA reads TGTGCCAGCACTGGGCGGGAGGTTTCCTACGAGCAGTACTTC. Its protein is CASTGREVSYEQYF.

This clonotype was counted a few times. The chain couples TRBV4-1 to TRBJ2-1, with 8 positions matching TRBD2. CDR1 is MGHRA, CDR2 YSYEKL, per germline. The J segment lost 3 bases and the V segment lost 1 base, leaving 2 bases of the junction unmatched. The CDR3 sequence is 15 residues long. The CDR3 sequence is CASSQVGTSYNEQFF. CDR3 DNA sequence: TGCGCCAGCAGCCAAGTGGGGACTAGCTACAATGAGCAGTTCTTC.

This clonotype was seen ten or more times. The chain joins TRBV12-3 or TRBV12-4 to TRBJ2-5; 11 bases match TRBD2. Unmatched junction bases numbered 7, after V lost 6 bases and J lost 1 base. The CDR3 loop spans 16 amino acids. CDR3 DNA: TGTGCCAGCAGCCCACAGACTAGCGGGGTCCAAGAGACCCAGTACTTC. It translates to CASSPQTSGVQETQYF.

This clonotype was seen repeatedly, ten times or more. The V gene is TRBV10-3, the J gene TRBJ1-4, with a tentative D call TRBD1 (6 bases). The V end was cut by 3 bases, the J end by 3 bases, with 20 bases between. The CDR3 runs to 18 residues. Germline V gene sequence: CDR1 ENHRY, CDR2 SYGVKD. Written as DNA, the CDR3 is TGTGCCATCAGTGAAACAGGGTGGGGAGCTGGCTCTAATGAAAAACTGTTTTTT. Encoded protein: CAISETGWGAGSNEKLFF.

V is TRBV6-5 and J is TRBJ1-1; 7 nucleotides line up with TRBD1. The CDR3 is 17 residues long. Germline V gives CDR1 MNHEY, CDR2 SVGAGI. Trimming took 2 bases from V and 1 from J; bases not matched to a gene: 10. The CDR3 DNA reads as TGTGCCAGCAGTTACGCTTATCCGACAGGGACGAACACTGAAGCTTTCTTT. Its translation is CASSYAYPTGTNTEAFF.

Ten or more counts support this clonotype. The chain carries TRBV11-2 and TRBJ2-1; 11 bases align to TRBD2. V was clipped by 5 bases and J by 8 bases; unmatched bases: 11. Germline loops: CDR1 SGHAT, CDR2 FQNNGV. The CDR3 length is 16 residues. The chain's CDR3 is CASSPTVAGGFDEQFF. The CDR3 region has the DNA TGTGCCAGCAGCCCCACAGTAGCGGGAGGGTTTGATGAGCAGTTCTTC.

This clonotype was found many times. This CDR3 reads CASSHREGTYEQYF. DNA of the CDR3: TGTGCCAGCAGTCACCGGGAAGGAACCTACGAGCAGTACTTC. V is TRBV6-5 and J is TRBJ2-7; D is perhaps TRBD2 (5 bases). There are 14 residues in the CDR3. Deletions cut 5 bases from V and 2 bases from J, with 13 bases between. CDR1 is MNHEY, CDR2 SVGAGI, per germline.

This clonotype appeared a few times. J is TRBJ2-5 and V is TRBV28, with D perhaps matching TRBD1 or TRBD2 (6 bases each). This CDR3 has 16 amino acids. V was shortened by 7 bases and J by 5 bases, with 23 bases between the two germline ends. CDR1 and CDR2 from the germline V gene are MDHEN and SYDVKM. The CDR3 region is CASTRRGPYVEETQYF. DNA of the CDR3: TGTGCCAGCACCCGCCGGGGGCCCTACGTCGAGGAGACCCAGTACTTC.

This clonotype was seen many times. The gene calls are TRBV4-2 and TRBJ1-4; 8 bases align to TRBD1. Germline CDR1 and CDR2: LGHNA and YNFKEQ. This CDR3 has 16 amino acids. The J segment lost 7 bases and the V segment lost 0 bases, leaving 7 bases of the junction unmatched. CDR3 loop: CASSQDPPTGVEKLFF. In DNA form, the CDR3 reads TGTGCCAGCAGCCAAGATCCCCCGACAGGGGTTGAAAAACTGTTTTTT.

This clonotype has a count of ten or more. The chain combines TRBV27 with TRBJ2-1; no reliable D call. Germline-derived CDR1 and CDR2 are MNHEY and SMNVEV (reference sequence). CDR3 length: 14 residues. Trimming pared 2 bases from V and 2 bases from J, leaving 7 bases between. Here the CDR3 DNA reads TGTGCCAGCAGTTTACTAGGAACCTACAATGAGCAGTTCTTC. Its translation: CASSLLGTYNEQFF.

The chain recombines TRBV20-1 with TRBJ2-5; 8 nucleotides line up with TRBD2. The length of the CDR3 is 16 residues. The germline V gene has CDR1 DFQATT and CDR2 SNEGSKA (reference sequence). The V and J ends lost 3 bases and 7 bases, in that order; junction bases with no gene match: 16. The CDR3 loop is CSARDPTSGVFGTQYF. Written as DNA, the CDR3 is TGCAGTGCTAGGGACCCTACTAGCGGTGTATTCGGGACCCAGTACTTC.

This clonotype was observed many times. The chain combines TRBV5-1 with TRBJ2-3, with D perhaps matching TRBD2 (6 bases). V lost 1 base to trimming and J lost 4 bases, with 16 bases between them. The CDR3 consists of 16 residues. Germline loops: CDR1 SGHRS, CDR2 YFSETQ. CDR3 residues: CASSLSSGGVSDTQYF. Written as DNA, the CDR3 is TGCGCCAGCAGCTTGTCCAGCGGAGGGGTCTCAGATACGCAGTATTTT. Filled out from reference TRBV5-1 and TRBJ2-3, the complete variable domain reads KAGVTQTPRYLIKTRGQQVTLSCSPISGHRSVSWYQQTPGQGLQFLFEYFSETQRNKGNFPGRFSGRQFSNSRSEMNVSTLELGDSALYLCASSLSSGGVSDTQYFGPGTRLTVL.

This clonotype was observed a few times. The gene calls are TRBV6-2 or TRBV6-3 and TRBJ2-3; D is undetermined. CDR1 is MNHEY and CDR2 is SVGEGT in the germline V gene. This CDR3 comprises 16 residues. Between the trimmed V and J ends, which lost 8 bases and 1 base, there was a span of 19 bases. The CDR3 sequence is CASRPIYPLRTDTQYF. The CDR3 DNA reads TGTGCCAGCCGCCCGATTTACCCCTTACGCACAGATACGCAGTATTTT.

This chain connects TRBV28 to TRBJ2-7; TRBD2 agrees at 12 bases. The germline CDR1 and CDR2 sequences are MDHEN and SYDVKM. The trim removed 7 bases at V and 7 bases at J, leaving 11 bases unmatched. The length of the CDR3 is 15 residues. The CDR3 spells CASTPIASGRGEQYF. The DNA of the CDR3 is TGTGCCAGCACCCCTATAGCTAGCGGGAGGGGGGAGCAGTACTTC.

The chain couples TRBV9 to TRBJ1-5; D call uncertain. This CDR3 spans 17 amino acids. Germline V lookup: CDR1 SGDLS, CDR2 YYNGEE. The V and J ends lost 3 bases and 0 bases respectively, with 16 bases between them. The CDR3 coding sequence is TGTGCCAGCAGCGGGTCCTTTAATCTGTATAGCAATCAGCCCCAGCATTTT. It translates to CASSGSFNLYSNQPQHF.

The V and J genes are TRBV3-1 and TRBJ2-1, with 12 bases fitting TRBD2. The V gene's germline CDR1 is LGHDT and CDR2 YNNKEL (reference sequence). The CDR3 length is 19 residues. The V segment lost 1 base and the J segment 7 bases; nucleotides outside the gene matches: 14. CDR3 sequence reads: CASSQAHPFGTSGQNEQFF. The CDR3 coding sequence is TGTGCCAGCAGCCAAGCCCATCCGTTCGGGACTAGCGGGCAAAATGAGCAGTTCTTC.

This clonotype was picked up many times. This chain connects TRBV11-1 to TRBJ2-3; TRBD2 matches 11 bases. Trimming cost V 5 bases and J 0 bases; bases outside gene matches: 16. The length of the CDR3 is 20 residues. Per germline, CDR1 SGHAT and CDR2 FQDESV (reference sequence). The CDR3 sequence is CASSRRSGTSGFPSTDTQYF. The CDR3, as DNA: TGTGCCAGCAGCAGGCGTTCCGGGACTAGCGGATTTCCTAGCACAGATACGCAGTATTTT.